The subject of this entry is one T cell receptor (beta chain). Germline assignment: CDR1 SGDLS and CDR2 YYNGEE. The CDR3 length is 15 residues. V lost 2 bases and J 0 bases, leaving 9 bases between the germline ends. The entry originates in a study of beta chain features in type 1 diabetes. Expressed TCRB transcripts got sequenced, as all isolated RNA was reverse transcribed. Profiling relied on immunoSEQ multiplex PCR, and the TCRdb table lists in-frame clones only, not all of them. Of approximately 200,000 clones in the sample, 9.6% were seen once. Sequencing was done on a sample of naive CD4+ T cells from blood. This sequence originates from a woman aged 18-35 years in good health. The chain recombines TRBV9 with TRBJ1-5; D is possibly TRBD1 (6 bases). CDR3 nucleotides: TGTGCCAGCAGCGTTACAGGGAATAGCAATCAGCCCCAGCATTTT. Amino acid sequence: CASSVTGNSNQPQHF.